This T cell receptor (beta chain) was profiled in a study of T cell changes during pregnancy in multiple sclerosis. This CDR3 comprises 18 residues. After removal of 0 bases from V and 3 bases from J, the junction contained 8 bases not matched to a gene. Per germline, CDR1 LGHNA and CDR2 YNFKEQ. The data were produced by immunoSEQ multiplex PCR, yet TCRdb's version contains in-frame clones alone and is incomplete. The sample includes about 100,000 clones, about nine tenths of them seen just once. This specimen was peripheral blood, taken in the third trimester of pregnancy. This receptor was obtained from a female donor in good health, enrolled as a control in a pregnancy study. The chain carries TRBV4-2 and TRBJ1-4; 9 bases line up with TRBD1. CDR3 DNA: TGTGCCAGCAGCCAAGATCCTTACAGGGGGCAGGCTAATGAAAAACTGTTTTTT. Encoded protein: CASSQDPYRGQANEKLFF.